A single sample is the source of the 20 T cell receptor beta chains below, sequenced in a study of CD8 T cells in Susac syndrome. The authors reverse transcribed roughly 0.5 to 1 ug RNA with random hexamers. Each CDR3 protein gets one entry after TCRdb re-called the immunoSEQ multiplex PCR reads with MiXCR. The table includes 200,000 to 300,000 distinct CDR3 sequences, about 96% detected once. The sequenced sample consisted of CD4+ T cells from PBMCs. All receptors derive from a human donor with Susac syndrome.

This chain connects TRBV27 to TRBJ1-1; no reliable D call. The CDR3 spans 14 residues. Germline V CDR1 and CDR2: MNHEY, SMNVEV (reference sequence). Trimming left V 3 bases short and J 4 bases short, with 12 bases between. DNA of the CDR3: TGTGCCAGCAGTTTTAATCGGGGATTCACTGAAGCTTTCTTT. Its protein product is CASSFNRGFTEAFF.

V is TRBV20-1 and J is TRBJ2-7; 10 bases agree with TRBD2. The length of the CDR3 is 13 residues. Germline V gives CDR1 DFQATT, CDR2 SNEGSKA (reference sequence). The ends lost 4 bases at V and 5 bases at J; junction bases unmatched: 5. CDR3 in amino acids: CSAKTSGYNEQYF. For the CDR3, the DNA is TGCAGTGCTAAGACTAGCGGGTACAACGAGCAGTACTTC.

This clonotype was recorded a few times. This chain links TRBV11-2 with TRBJ1-4; possible D gene TRBD1, 5 bases. Germline lookup yields CDR1 SGHAT and CDR2 FQNNGV. Trimming stripped 1 base from V and 4 bases from J, with 10 bases between. This CDR3 has 15 residues. The CDR3 sequence is CASSLGDRDNEKLFF. The CDR3 DNA reads as TGTGCCAGCAGCTTAGGTGACAGAGATAATGAAAAACTGTTTTTT.

V gene TRBV20-1 combines with J gene TRBJ1-2; D might be TRBD1 (6 bases). V was trimmed by 4 bases and J by 5 bases, leaving 17 bases between them. CDR1 and CDR2 from the germline V gene are DFQATT and SNEGSKA (reference sequence). This CDR3 has 14 amino acids. CDR3 DNA: TGCAGTGCTATCCTTCAGGGGTTTGGGTATGGCTACACCTTC. This codes for CSAILQGFGYGYTF.

The genes are TRBV20-1 and TRBJ1-1; D gene ambiguous. Trimming removed 7 bases from V and 5 bases from J, with 17 bases in between. Germline-derived CDR1 and CDR2 are DFQATT and SNEGSKA (reference sequence). The CDR3 is made up of 13 amino acids. CDR3 protein: CSGLGDLRTEAFF. The CDR3 bases are TGCAGTGGGCTCGGAGACTTACGGACTGAAGCTTTCTTT.

The chain has TRBV20-1 and TRBJ2-1; D uncertain. This CDR3 spans 11 amino acids. V was clipped by 2 bases and J by 10 bases, with 9 bases between them. CDR1 is DFQATT and CDR2 is SNEGSKA in the germline V gene (reference sequence). This CDR3 is CSARPQVEQFF. Here the CDR3 DNA reads TGCAGTGCTAGACCCCAGGTAGAGCAGTTCTTC.

V and J are TRBV28 and TRBJ1-2, with 10 bases fitting TRBD1. Germline CDR1 is MDHEN and CDR2 is SYDVKM. J gave up 7 bases and V 4 bases, and 6 bases lay outside the gene matches. The CDR3 contains 14 residues. CDR3 residues: CASSSGQGRGGYTF. The DNA for the CDR3 is TGTGCCAGCAGTTCGGGACAGGGGAGGGGTGGCTACACCTTC.

The genes are TRBV28 and TRBJ2-7; 10 bases match TRBD1. CDR3 length equals 15 residues. Germline assignment: CDR1 MDHEN and CDR2 SYDVKM. J was trimmed by 3 bases and V by 1 base; bases with no gene match: 3. The CDR3 DNA sequence: TGTGCCAGCAGTTTATCTAGGACAGGGGGCTACGAGCAGTACTTC. This translates into CASSLSRTGGYEQYF.

This clonotype was counted a single time. The chain couples TRBV19 to TRBJ2-7; D remains ambiguous. V was clipped by 6 bases and J by 8 bases, with 14 bases between them. The CDR3 contains 12 residues. Germline assignment: CDR1 LNHDA and CDR2 SQIVND (reference sequence). DNA of the CDR3: TGTGCCAGTAGCGGCGCCCGCTCGAAGCAGTACTTC. Amino acid sequence: CASSGARSKQYF.

J is TRBJ2-1 and V is TRBV11-2; 12 bases fit TRBD2. Germline loops: CDR1 SGHAT, CDR2 FQNNGV. The J segment lost 9 bases and the V segment lost 5 bases, leaving 11 bases of the junction unmatched. The CDR3 loop spans 16 amino acids. The CDR3 DNA sequence: TGTGCCAGCAGCCATAGACTAGCGGGAGAGGTGGGTGAGCAGTTCTTC. This sequence encodes CASSHRLAGEVGEQFF.

The chain employs TRBV20-1 and TRBJ2-3; possible D gene TRBD2, 6 bases. Germline-derived CDR1 and CDR2 are DFQATT and SNEGSKA (reference sequence). The CDR3 totals 14 residues. The germline V and J ends were trimmed by 0 bases and 2 bases, with 9 bases remaining between them. The CDR3 loop reads CSAREAGITDTQYF. CDR3 bases: TGCAGTGCTAGAGAGGCGGGGATCACAGATACGCAGTATTTT.

The chain uses TRBV28 and TRBJ1-1; D unresolved. The ends were cut back, 8 bases at V and 5 bases at J, with 12 bases in the middle. The CDR3 extends over 12 amino acids. The germline gives CDR1 MDHEN, CDR2 SYDVKM. The CDR3 DNA is TGTGCCAGCTTCACCGGGAGGACTGAAGCTTTCTTT. It encodes CASFTGRTEAFF.

This clonotype occurred once. The chain has TRBV29-1 and TRBJ2-3; no reliable D call. Germline lookup yields CDR1 SQVTM and CDR2 ANQGSEA. Trimming pared 6 bases from V and 0 bases from J, leaving 10 bases between. There are 13 residues in the CDR3. The CDR3 sequence is CSVPLFSTDTQYF. The CDR3, as DNA: TGCAGCGTGCCGCTATTTAGCACAGATACGCAGTATTTT.

The chain links TRBV29-1 to TRBJ2-1; 12 bases line up with TRBD2. CDR1 is SQVTM and CDR2 is ANQGSEA in the germline V gene. The CDR3 consists of 13 residues. In DNA, the CDR3 is TGCAGTACCCTAGCGGGAGGGGATAATGAGCAGTTCTTC. It is translated as CSTLAGGDNEQFF.

The genes are TRBV24-1 and TRBJ1-2, with D possibly matching TRBD1 (5 bases). This CDR3 region has 15 residues. Trimming pared 0 bases from V and 6 bases from J, leaving 13 bases between. Germline V gene data show CDR1 as KGHDR and CDR2 as SFDVKD. The CDR3 loop reads CATSDLGGGRDGYTF. The CDR3 coding sequence is TGTGCCACCAGTGATTTGGGGGGAGGTCGTGATGGCTACACCTTC.

The J gene is TRBJ1-3, the V gene TRBV4-2; D gene unclear. The CDR3 runs 16 residues. Germline assignment: CDR1 LGHNA and CDR2 YNFKEQ. V lost 4 bases and J 0 bases, leaving 13 bases between the germline ends. DNA of the CDR3: TGTGCCAGCAGCCCGAGGGAGGCCACCTCTGGAAACACCATATATTTT. This translates into CASSPREATSGNTIYF.

This clonotype was seen a single time. The chain couples TRBV7-2 to TRBJ2-1, with 7 nucleotides matching TRBD2. This CDR3 contains 15 residues. Germline-derived CDR1 and CDR2 are SGHTA and FQGNSA. J gave up 10 bases and V 4 bases, and 13 bases lay outside the gene matches. The chain's CDR3 is CASSSSGTNLGEQFF. The CDR3 nucleotides are TGTGCCAGCAGCTCCTCCGGGACTAATTTAGGAGAGCAGTTCTTC.

This clonotype was picked up one time. CDR3 amino acids: CATSNPLAFQETQYF. The DNA for the CDR3 is TGTGCCACCAGCAACCCACTAGCTTTCCAAGAGACCCAGTACTTC. This chain joins TRBV15 and TRBJ2-5, with TRBD2 as a possible D gene (6 bases). The CDR3 is 15 amino acids. The germline CDR1 and CDR2 sequences are LNHNV and YYDKDF (reference sequence). Deletions cut 4 bases from V and 1 base from J, with 13 bases between.

The rearrangement uses TRBV20-1 and TRBJ2-2; D is unclear. The CDR3 runs to 12 residues. From germline, CDR1 is DFQATT and CDR2 SNEGSKA (reference sequence). V dropped 3 bases and J dropped 2 bases, with 4 bases sitting between them. The CDR3 sequence: CSASLNTGELFF. The CDR3 DNA sequence: TGCAGTGCTAGCCTTAACACCGGGGAGCTGTTTTTT.

The chain carries TRBV20-1 and TRBJ1-2, with 7 bases identical to TRBD1. This CDR3 spans 13 amino acids. The germline V gene encodes CDR1 DFQATT and CDR2 SNEGSKA (reference sequence). Trimming at V came to 3 bases and at J to 3 bases, leaving 4 bases not matched to a gene. Here the CDR3 reads CSARSGQDYGYTF. For the CDR3, the DNA is TGCAGTGCTAGGAGCGGACAGGACTATGGCTACACCTTC.